The 21 T cell receptor beta chains below all came from one sample that was sequenced in a study of CXCR3-negative and CXCR3-positive naive CD8 T cells. Study conclusions and caveats: More hydrophobic TRB CDR3s were found in CXCR3-positive naive cells than in CXCR3-negative naive cells.

Their antigens are not known. The libraries of TRB cDNA were prepared using 5' RACE with UMI labels. TCRdb processed the 5' RACE reads again and assigns one entry to each CDR3 protein, with no DNA. Its table lists 85,000 to 120,000 distinct CDR3 sequences. Input material: naive CXCR3+ CD8+ T cells from blood. Subset in this sample: CD45RO-CCR7+CD27+CD95- naive CD8+ T cells expressing CXCR3 (TNR3+). The receptors originated from a human donor in good health. Some clones in this sample may be carry-over from other donors' samples.

The chain recombines TRBV28 with TRBJ2-7; TCRdb lists TRBD1, though no DNA is available to test this call. This CDR3 region has 14 residues. In germline, CDR1 is MDHEN, CDR2 SYDVKM. The CDR3 region is CASSTDQQGYEQYF.

This rearrangement joins TRBV25-1 to TRBJ2-7; the D call of TRBD2 rests on TCRdb alone, since no DNA is present to check it. CDR1 is MGHDK and CDR2 is SYGVNS in the germline V gene. CDR3 length: 14 amino acids. The CDR3 protein is CATGDSNQSGEQYF.

The rearrangement links TRBV7-6 to TRBJ2-1; TCRdb indicates TRBD1, and absent DNA this call remains unverified. The length of the CDR3 is 14 residues. In germline, CDR1 is SGHVS, CDR2 FNYEAQ. This CDR3 reads CASSLDPWGEGQFF.

V usage is TRBV5-1 and J usage is TRBJ2-7. Germline CDR1 and CDR2: SGHRS and YFSETQ. The CDR3 covers 14 residues. CDR3 residues: CASSLASAAYEQYF.

This rearrangement joins TRBV27 to TRBJ2-7; TCRdb reports TRBD1, a call that lacks DNA to check it against. The CDR3 sequence is 15 residues long. The germline V gene has CDR1 MNHEY and CDR2 SMNVEV (reference sequence). The CDR3 loop reads CASSLSGQGSYEQYF.

The chain has TRBV27 and TRBJ2-2; TCRdb's D gene call, TRBD2, goes unchecked for lack of DNA. Germline CDR1 is MNHEY and CDR2 is SMNVEV (reference sequence). CDR3 length equals 22 residues. The CDR3 protein is CASSPRLLDLAGYSPNTGELFF.

This rearrangement joins TRBV9 to TRBJ2-7; the TCRdb call, TRBD1, lacks DNA for checking. Germline lookup yields CDR1 SGDLS and CDR2 YYNGEE. CDR3 size: 11 residues. CDR3 loop: CASSTLSGEYF.

The chain recombines TRBV9 with TRBJ2-3; the D call of TRBD1 rests on TCRdb alone, since no DNA is present to check it. The CDR3 is 16 residues long. From germline, CDR1 is SGDLS and CDR2 YYNGEE. The CDR3 region is CASSVDGRGLTDTQYF.

The chain is built from TRBV5-1 and TRBJ1-1; the TCRdb call, TRBD1, lacks DNA for checking. This CDR3 is 15 amino acids long. Germline-derived CDR1 and CDR2 are SGHRS and YFSETQ. CDR3 sequence reads: CASSGHTVMNTEAFF.

The chain links TRBV7-9 to TRBJ2-7; TCRdb calls TRBD1, which cannot be checked without DNA. The CDR3 extends over 15 amino acids. Germline CDR1 is SEHNR and CDR2 is FQNEAQ (reference sequence). CDR3 loop: CASSSGDRDPYEQYF.

The chain carries TRBV4-3 and TRBJ2-7; the D call of TRBD1 rests on TCRdb alone, since no DNA is present to check it. Per the germline V gene, CDR1 is LGHNA and CDR2 is YSLEER. This CDR3 region has 15 residues. This CDR3 is CASSQDRATFYEQYF.

CDR3 amino acids: CASSQALTGGLYGTEAFF. This sequence joins TRBV4-3 and TRBJ1-1; lacking DNA, the TRBD1 call made by TCRdb goes unchecked. The CDR3 contains 18 residues. In germline, CDR1 is LGHNA, CDR2 YSLEER.

V is TRBV10-3 and J is TRBJ1-2. The CDR3 length is 15 residues. In germline, CDR1 is ENHRY, CDR2 SYGVKD. The CDR3 reads CAISVSGASNYGYTF.

The CDR3 sequence: CASSPHDRASSYNEQFF. The V call is TRBV5-1, the J call TRBJ2-1; TCRdb returns TRBD1, unconfirmable since there is no DNA. Germline V lookup: CDR1 SGHRS, CDR2 YFSETQ. The CDR3 is 17 residues long.

The chain uses TRBV6-6 and TRBJ1-6. From germline, CDR1 is MNHNY and CDR2 SVGAGI (reference sequence). The CDR3 contains 15 residues. The CDR3 sequence is CASTHAVASESPLHF.

This rearrangement joins TRBV4-1 to TRBJ2-2. From germline, CDR1 is MGHRA and CDR2 YSYEKL. The CDR3 loop spans 15 amino acids. The CDR3 loop is CASSQGPAMGGELFF.

V gene TRBV29-1 combines with J gene TRBJ1-1. Germline V gene data show CDR1 as SQVTM and CDR2 as ANQGSEA. The CDR3 length is 12 residues. CDR3 sequence: CSVRGMNTEAFF.

J is TRBJ2-5 and V is TRBV20-1; TCRdb names TRBD2, which stays unverified in the absence of DNA. The germline gives CDR1 DFQATT, CDR2 SNEGSKA (reference sequence). CDR3 size: 15 residues. The CDR3: CSARELGLPFATQYF.

This chain links TRBV11-2 with TRBJ2-7; without DNA, the TCRdb call of TRBD1 cannot be checked. CDR3 length: 14 residues. The germline V gene has CDR1 SGHAT and CDR2 FQNNGV. This chain's CDR3 is CASSLGRASYEQYF.

J is TRBJ2-4 and V is TRBV2. CDR1 is SNHLY, CDR2 FYNNEI, per germline. The CDR3 sequence is 17 residues long. CDR3 sequence reads: CASSEWGLRDDKNIQYF.

The gene calls are TRBV6-5 and TRBJ2-1; TCRdb returns TRBD2, unconfirmable since there is no DNA. Per the germline V gene, CDR1 is MNHEY and CDR2 is SVGAGI. This CDR3 has 15 amino acids. CDR3 sequence reads: CASSWTSGSNNEQFF.